The source of this TCR beta chain is a study of radiation and T cells in renal cell carcinoma. Only in-frame clones appear in the TCRdb table, and some are missing; sequencing was by immunoSEQ multiplex PCR. The data hold about 140,000 clones, with around four fifths observed a single time. J gave up 9 bases and V 0 bases, and 10 bases lay outside the gene matches. The V gene's germline CDR1 is SGHRS and CDR2 YFSETQ. The CDR3 contains 16 residues. Specified time point: baseline pretreatment blood. Treatment described: 15 Gy SBRT to primary tumor, nephrectomy 4 weeks later. Serial blood draws occurred at baseline and 2 and 4 weeks post-SBRT. In regard to this clone: Its matching antigen is unknown.

Regarding the study as a whole: No pretreatment tumor biopsies were available for baseline clonotypes.

This sample comprised blood, obtained from a patient whose treatment included radiotherapy and nephrectomy. V gene TRBV5-1 combines with J gene TRBJ2-3, with 10 bases matching TRBD2. The sequence came from a woman aged 50 to 60 with renal cell carcinoma. Here the CDR3 DNA reads TGCGCCAGCAGCTTGGGCGGTATAGCGGGGGGAGTAACGCAGTATTTT. It specifies CASSLGGIAGGVTQYF.